Following are 20 T cell receptor beta chains from one sample sequenced in a study of T cell responses to AZD1222 COVID-19 vaccine. Method: immunoSEQ multiplex PCR; TCRdb's copy keeps in-frame clones and lacks some. Altogether over 100,000 clones are present, approximately 88% being singletons, with the ten largest covering over 10%. The material sequenced was peripheral blood, taken on day 0 of MenACWY control vaccination. Every receptor here comes from an adult in good health.

The gene calls are TRBV7-3 and TRBJ2-1; D gene ambiguous. Trimming pared 1 base from V and 0 bases from J, leaving 10 bases between. CDR3 length: 16 amino acids. Germline V gene lookup returns CDR1 SGHTA and CDR2 FQGTGA. Here the CDR3 reads CASSLRQASSYNEQFF. The CDR3 bases are TGTGCCAGCAGCTTAAGGCAGGCAAGCTCCTACAATGAGCAGTTCTTC.

This sequence joins TRBV9 and TRBJ2-2, with 7 bases aligning to TRBD2. CDR3 length: 17 amino acids. CDR1 and CDR2 (germline): SGDLS, YYNGEE. V shed 2 bases, J shed 2 bases, and the junction held 9 bases outside the gene matches. CDR3 sequence (DNA): TGTGCCAGCAGCGTTAGACCTAGCGGTGGAAACACCGGGGAGCTGTTTTTT. This encodes CASSVRPSGGNTGELFF.

This chain joins TRBV3-1 (or the pseudogene TRBV3-2) and TRBJ1-2; 10 bases map to TRBD1. CDR3 size: 14 residues. Germline CDR1 is LGHDT and CDR2 is YNNKEL (reference sequence). Trimming at V came to 5 bases and at J to 3 bases, leaving 3 bases not matched to a gene. The DNA of the CDR3 is TGTGCCAGCAGCGGGACAGGGGTTGACTATGGCTACACCTTC. It specifies CASSGTGVDYGYTF.

V gene TRBV5-4 combines with J gene TRBJ1-1; tentatively, D is TRBD1 (6 bases). The CDR3 extends over 18 amino acids. Looked up from germline, CDR1 is SGHNT and CDR2 is YYREEE (reference sequence). Deletions cut 0 bases from V and 0 bases from J, with 18 bases between. The CDR3 bases are TGTGCCAGCAGCTTGGCTGGTCGGGGGGCGACCATGAACACTGAAGCTTTCTTT. This codes for CASSLAGRGATMNTEAFF.

The rearrangement links TRBV6-4 to TRBJ2-3; 8 nucleotides agree with TRBD2. V was pared by 2 bases and J by 5 bases, with 6 bases of the junction left unmatched. This CDR3 is built from 15 residues. Germline V gene sequence: CDR1 MRHNA, CDR2 SNTAGT. This chain's CDR3 is CASSDGAGAGDTQYF. The CDR3 DNA is TGTGCCAGCAGTGACGGAGCGGGGGCTGGAGATACGCAGTATTTT.

The sample holds one count of this clone. This sequence joins TRBV7-2 and TRBJ1-6, with D maybe TRBD1 (5 bases). Trimming shortened V by 1 base and J by 1 base, and 11 bases separated the two germline ends. This CDR3 comprises 17 residues. Germline CDR1 is SGHTA and CDR2 is FQGNSA. The CDR3 DNA reads TGTGCCAGCAGCTTAGTCGGCAGGGTATCCTATAATTCACCCCTCCACTTT. It yields the protein CASSLVGRVSYNSPLHF.

The J gene is TRBJ1-6, the V gene TRBV30; no clear D. Trimming removed 3 bases from V and 8 bases from J, with 14 bases in between. The CDR3 sequence is 14 residues long. CDR1 and CDR2 from the germline V gene are GTSNPN and SVGIG (reference sequence). DNA of the CDR3: TGTGCCTGGAGAGGTTCTACCCCGGATTCACCCCTCCACTTT. This codes for CAWRGSTPDSPLHF. The full variable domain, with the rest looked up from reference TRBV30 and TRBJ1-6, is SQTIHQWPATLVQPVGSPLSLECTVEGTSNPNLYWYRQAAGRGLQLLFYSVGIGQISSEVPQNLSASRPQDRQFILSSKKLLLSDSGFYLCAWRGSTPDSPLHFGNGTRLTVT.

The chain links TRBV27 to TRBJ2-7; D is perhaps TRBD2 (6 bases). Germline assignment: CDR1 MNHEY and CDR2 SMNVEV (reference sequence). This CDR3 has 13 amino acids. V was trimmed by 4 bases and J by 6 bases, leaving 13 bases between them. DNA of the CDR3: TGTGCCAGCAGTTCGAGGCTGGAGGGCGAGCAGTACTTC. Residues: CASSSRLEGEQYF.

The V gene is TRBV30, the J gene TRBJ1-1; D unresolved. The CDR3 has 14 amino acids. V was trimmed by 2 bases and J by 0 bases, leaving 10 bases between them. The germline V gene has CDR1 GTSNPN and CDR2 SVGIG (reference sequence). The DNA of the CDR3 is TGTGCCTGGAGTTTAGCATTTTTGAACACTGAAGCTTTCTTT. Protein: CAWSLAFLNTEAFF.

V usage is TRBV4-1 and J usage is TRBJ1-1; D is undetermined. The V end lost 0 bases, the J end lost 6 bases, and 8 bases lay between the germline ends. The CDR3 runs 13 residues. The germline gives CDR1 MGHRA, CDR2 YSYEKL. The CDR3 DNA reads as TGCGCCAGCAGCCAAGATCTGGGATCTGAAGCTTTCTTT. Translated, it gives CASSQDLGSEAFF.

This chain connects TRBV28 to TRBJ2-1; 7 bases map to TRBD2. Germline assignment: CDR1 MDHEN and CDR2 SYDVKM. This CDR3 contains 17 residues. The V gene end was trimmed by 4 bases and the J gene end by 5 bases; junction bases not matched to a gene: 14. CDR3 sequence (DNA): TGTGCCAGCAGTTCCCGAGGAGCGGGGAAACTAGACAATGAGCAGTTCTTC. Translating it yields CASSSRGAGKLDNEQFF.

The chain recombines TRBV9 with TRBJ1-1; D remains ambiguous. The CDR3 has 16 residues. CDR1 and CDR2 (germline): SGDLS, YYNGEE. With 3 bases removed from V and 0 bases from J, the gap between germline ends came to 15 bases. The CDR3 DNA follows: TGTGCCAGCAGCGAGGCAGGATCGTGGGTGAACACTGAAGCTTTCTTT. It encodes CASSEAGSWVNTEAFF.

The chain has TRBV10-3 and TRBJ1-1; D is ambiguous. Germline V CDR1 and CDR2: ENHRY, SYGVKD. Trimming took 8 bases from V and 2 from J, leaving 9 bases between them. This CDR3 region has 12 residues. CDR3 DNA: TGTGCCATCGGTACAGTAAACACTGAAGCTTTCTTT. This gives the protein CAIGTVNTEAFF.

The chain has TRBV29-1 and TRBJ1-3; D is perhaps TRBD1 (6 bases). CDR1 is SQVTM, CDR2 ANQGSEA, per germline. Trimming shortened V by 8 bases and J by 1 base, and 12 bases separated the two germline ends. The CDR3 is 13 amino acids. DNA of the CDR3: TGCAGCACCAAAGGGGGATCTGGAAACACCATATATTTT. Translating it yields CSTKGGSGNTIYF.

This rearrangement joins TRBV5-1 to TRBJ2-7; D possibly matches TRBD1 or TRBD2 (5 bases each). CDR1 and CDR2 from the germline V gene are SGHRS and YFSETQ. The CDR3 totals 15 residues. V was cut by 4 bases and J by 4 bases, with 18 bases left in between. CDR3 coding DNA: TGCGCCAGCAGCACCGGGACGGCGCGTATGTACGAGCAGTACTTC. This sequence encodes CASSTGTARMYEQYF.

The V gene is TRBV19, the J gene TRBJ1-1; D may be TRBD1 (5 bases). The CDR3 loop spans 14 amino acids. The germline CDR1 and CDR2 sequences are LNHDA and SQIVND (reference sequence). Trimming removed 3 bases at V and 1 base at J, with 9 bases between. CDR3 coding DNA: TGTGCCAGTAGTATTTGGCAGGGGAACACTGAAGCTTTCTTT. It translates to CASSIWQGNTEAFF. Full variable domain (missing parts from reference TRBV19 and TRBJ1-1): DGGITQSPKYLFRKEGQNVTLSCEQNLNHDAMYWYRQDPGQGLRLIYYSQIVNDFQKGDIAEGYSVSREKKESFPLTVTSAQKNPTAFYLCASSIWQGNTEAFFGQGTRLTVV.

V is TRBV9 and J is TRBJ2-1; a weak D match, TRBD1 (6 bases). Trimming took 3 bases from V and 9 from J, leaving 13 bases between them. CDR3 length: 13 amino acids. Germline V gives CDR1 SGDLS, CDR2 YYNGEE. The CDR3 nucleotides are TGTGCCAGCAGCGCCCGACAGGCGGGTGAGCAGTTCTTC. This gives the protein CASSARQAGEQFF.

This sequence joins TRBV3-1 (or the pseudogene TRBV3-2) and TRBJ1-2, with D uncertain. CDR1 LGHDT and CDR2 YNNKEL come from the germline V gene (reference sequence). The CDR3 covers 13 residues. Trimming took off 4 bases at V and 4 bases at J, with 10 bases between the two ends. The DNA of the CDR3 is TGTGCCAGCAGCCCCACAGAATGCTATGGCTACACCTTC. Protein: CASSPTECYGYTF.

The CDR3 here is CASSPGVTEAFF. CDR3 DNA sequence: TGTGCCAGCAGCCCCGGGGTCACTGAAGCTTTCTTT. The chain employs TRBV9 and TRBJ1-1; D uncertain. Trimming shortened V by 4 bases and J by 4 bases, and 8 bases separated the two germline ends. This CDR3 is built from 12 residues. Per the germline V gene, CDR1 is SGDLS and CDR2 is YYNGEE.

The CDR3: CSATSTGELFF. The CDR3 DNA follows: TGCAGTGCTACCTCGACCGGGGAGCTGTTTTTT. The chain links TRBV20-1 to TRBJ2-2, with unresolved D. The V gene lost 4 bases and the J gene lost 5 bases, with 5 bases spanning the gap. This CDR3 is built from 11 residues. The germline CDR1 and CDR2 sequences are DFQATT and SNEGSKA (reference sequence).